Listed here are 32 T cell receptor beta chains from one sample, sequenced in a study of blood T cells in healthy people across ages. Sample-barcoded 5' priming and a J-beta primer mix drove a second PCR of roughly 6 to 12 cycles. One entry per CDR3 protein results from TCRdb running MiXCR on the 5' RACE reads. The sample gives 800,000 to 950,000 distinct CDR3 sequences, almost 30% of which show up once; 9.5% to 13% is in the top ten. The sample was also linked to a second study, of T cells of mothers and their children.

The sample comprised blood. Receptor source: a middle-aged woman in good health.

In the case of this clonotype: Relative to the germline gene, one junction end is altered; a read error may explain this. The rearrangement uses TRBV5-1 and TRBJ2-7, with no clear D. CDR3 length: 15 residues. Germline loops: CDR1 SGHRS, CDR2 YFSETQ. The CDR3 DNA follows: TGCGCCGGCAGCTTGGTCTACTCAGGCCCCCACGAGCAGTACTTC. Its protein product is CAGSLVYSGPHEQYF. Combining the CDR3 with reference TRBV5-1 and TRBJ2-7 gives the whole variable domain KAGVTQTPRYLIKTRGQQVTLSCSPISGHRSVSWYQQTPGQGLQFLFEYFSETQRNKGNFPGRFSGRQFSNSRSEMNVSTLELGDSALYLCAGSLVYSGPHEQYFGPGTRLTVT.

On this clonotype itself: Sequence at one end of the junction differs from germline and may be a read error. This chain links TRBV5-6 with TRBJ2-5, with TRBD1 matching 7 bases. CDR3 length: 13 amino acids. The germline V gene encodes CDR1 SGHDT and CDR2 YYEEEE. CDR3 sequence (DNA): TGTGCCAGCAGCTTGGGACAGGGAGAGACCCTGTACTTC. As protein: CASSLGQGETLYF.

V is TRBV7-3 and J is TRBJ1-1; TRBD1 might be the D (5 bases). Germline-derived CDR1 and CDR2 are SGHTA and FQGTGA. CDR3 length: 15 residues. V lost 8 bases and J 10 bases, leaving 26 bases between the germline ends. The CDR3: CASSRNRDSGEGAFF. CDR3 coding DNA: TGTGCCAGCTCAAGAAACCGGGACTCCGGTGAAGGAGCTTTCTTT.

CDR3 in amino acids: CASSFRPGGDYGYTF. In DNA, the CDR3 is TGTGCCAGCAGCTTCCGACCGGGAGGGGACTATGGCTACACCTTC. The genes are TRBV5-6 and TRBJ1-2; D may be TRBD1 (5 bases). The V end was cut by 2 bases, the J end by 3 bases, with 14 bases between. CDR1 is SGHDT and CDR2 is YYEEEE in the germline V gene. The CDR3 runs to 15 residues.

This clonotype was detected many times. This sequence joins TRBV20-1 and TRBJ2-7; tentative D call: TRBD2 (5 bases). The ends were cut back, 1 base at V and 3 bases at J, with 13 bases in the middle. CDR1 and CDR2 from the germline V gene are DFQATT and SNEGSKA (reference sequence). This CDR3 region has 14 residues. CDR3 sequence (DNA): TGCAGTGCTAGAGGCCCCCACGGGGACTACGAGCAGTACTTC. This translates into CSARGPHGDYEQYF.

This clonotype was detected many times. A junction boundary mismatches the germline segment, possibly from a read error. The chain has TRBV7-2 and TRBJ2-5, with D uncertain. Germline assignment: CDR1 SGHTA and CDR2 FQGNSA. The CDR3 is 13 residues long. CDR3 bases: TGCGCCAGCAGCTTGGGTAGGAGTGAGACCCAGTACTTC. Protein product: CASSLGRSETQYF.

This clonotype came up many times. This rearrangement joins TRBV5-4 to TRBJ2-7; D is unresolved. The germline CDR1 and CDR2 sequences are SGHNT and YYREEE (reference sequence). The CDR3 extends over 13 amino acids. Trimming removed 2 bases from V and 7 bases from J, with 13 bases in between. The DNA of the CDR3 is TGTGCCAGCAGCTTCGGGCCGCAGCAAGAGCAGTACTTC. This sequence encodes CASSFGPQQEQYF.

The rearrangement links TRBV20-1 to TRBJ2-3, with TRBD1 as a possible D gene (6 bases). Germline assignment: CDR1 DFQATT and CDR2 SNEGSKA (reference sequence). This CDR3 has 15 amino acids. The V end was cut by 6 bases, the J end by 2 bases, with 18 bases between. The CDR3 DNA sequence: TGCAGTGCCAAGGGGGACCGCTCCTACACAGATACGCAGTATTTT. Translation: CSAKGDRSYTDTQYF.

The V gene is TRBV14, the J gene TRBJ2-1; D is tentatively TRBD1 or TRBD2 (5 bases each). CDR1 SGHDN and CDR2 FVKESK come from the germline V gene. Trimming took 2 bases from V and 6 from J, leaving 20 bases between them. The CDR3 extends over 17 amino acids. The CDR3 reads CASSQRFGTTSINEQFF. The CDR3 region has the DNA TGTGCCAGCAGCCAAAGGTTCGGGACGACATCGATCAATGAGCAGTTCTTC.

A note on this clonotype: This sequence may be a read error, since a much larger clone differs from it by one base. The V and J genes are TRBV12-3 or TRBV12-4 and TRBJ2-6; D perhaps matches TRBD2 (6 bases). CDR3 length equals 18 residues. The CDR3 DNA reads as TGTGCCAGCATGGGGGGAAGACAACTCCGTCGTGGGGCCAACGTCCGGACTTTC. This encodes CASMGGRQLRRGANVRTF.

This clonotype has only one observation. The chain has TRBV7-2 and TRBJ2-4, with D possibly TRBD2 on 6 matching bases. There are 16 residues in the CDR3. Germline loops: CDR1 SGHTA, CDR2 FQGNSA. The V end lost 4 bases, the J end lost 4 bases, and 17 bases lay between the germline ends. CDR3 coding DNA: TGTGCCAGCAGCTCATGGGGGGACTCTACGAAAAACATTCAGTACTTC. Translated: CASSSWGDSTKNIQYF.

The CDR3 bases are TGTGCCAGCCAAGTCCCGAACAGGGGACCCTACAATGAGCAGTTCTTC. Translated: CASQVPNRGPYNEQFF. J is TRBJ2-1 and V is TRBV18, with TRBD1 matching 7 bases. The CDR3 length is 16 residues. With V trimmed by 8 bases and J by 2 bases, 12 bases remained unmatched. Germline V CDR1 and CDR2: KGHSH, LQKENI.

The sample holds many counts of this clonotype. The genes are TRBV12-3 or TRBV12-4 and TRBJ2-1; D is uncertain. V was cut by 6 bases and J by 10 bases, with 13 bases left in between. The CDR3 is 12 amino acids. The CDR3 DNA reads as TGTGCCAGCAGCTCGGCCTCGGCCGAGCAGTTCTTC. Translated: CASSSASAEQFF.

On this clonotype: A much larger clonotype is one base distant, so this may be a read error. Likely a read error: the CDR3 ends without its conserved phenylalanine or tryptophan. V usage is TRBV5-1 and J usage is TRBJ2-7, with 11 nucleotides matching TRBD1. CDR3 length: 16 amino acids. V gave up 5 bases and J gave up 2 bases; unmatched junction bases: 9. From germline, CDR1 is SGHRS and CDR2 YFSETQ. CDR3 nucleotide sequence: TGCGCCAGCAGTTGGGAGCTGGGACAGGGGGCCTACGAGCAGTACTAC. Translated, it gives CASSWELGQGAYEQYY.

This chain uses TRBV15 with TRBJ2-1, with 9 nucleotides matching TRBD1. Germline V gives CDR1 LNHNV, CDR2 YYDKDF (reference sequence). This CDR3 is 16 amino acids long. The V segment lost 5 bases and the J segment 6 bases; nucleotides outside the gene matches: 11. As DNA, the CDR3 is TGTGCCACCAGCCCCCCTCCGGGACAGGGCCCCAATGAGCAGTTCTTC. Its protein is CATSPPPGQGPNEQFF.

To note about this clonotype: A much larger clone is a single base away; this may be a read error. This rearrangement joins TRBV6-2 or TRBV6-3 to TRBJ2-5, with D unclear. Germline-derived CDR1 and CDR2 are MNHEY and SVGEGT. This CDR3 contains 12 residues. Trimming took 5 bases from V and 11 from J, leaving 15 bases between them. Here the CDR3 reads CASSIRKNEQYF. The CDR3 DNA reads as TGTGCCAGCAGTATACGAAAAAATGAGCAGTACTTC.

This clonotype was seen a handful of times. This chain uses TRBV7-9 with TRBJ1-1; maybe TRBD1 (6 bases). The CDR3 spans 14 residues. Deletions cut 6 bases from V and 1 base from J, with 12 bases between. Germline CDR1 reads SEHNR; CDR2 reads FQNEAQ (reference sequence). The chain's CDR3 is CASSAWGQNTEAFF. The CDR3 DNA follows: TGTGCCAGCAGTGCCTGGGGACAGAACACTGAAGCTTTCTTT.

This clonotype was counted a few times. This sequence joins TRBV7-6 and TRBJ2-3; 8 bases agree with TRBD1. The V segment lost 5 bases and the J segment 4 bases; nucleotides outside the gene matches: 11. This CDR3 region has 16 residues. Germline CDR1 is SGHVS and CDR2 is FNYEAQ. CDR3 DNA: TGTGCCAGCAGCGCCGGGTATGGCAGGGGGCCAGATACGCAGTATTTT. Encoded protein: CASSAGYGRGPDTQYF.

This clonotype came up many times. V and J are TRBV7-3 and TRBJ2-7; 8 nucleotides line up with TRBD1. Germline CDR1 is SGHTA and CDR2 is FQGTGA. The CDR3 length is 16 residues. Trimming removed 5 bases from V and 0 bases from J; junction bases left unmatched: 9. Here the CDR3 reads CASSPGGTGFSYEQYF. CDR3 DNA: TGTGCCAGCAGCCCAGGCGGGACAGGTTTCTCCTACGAGCAGTACTTC. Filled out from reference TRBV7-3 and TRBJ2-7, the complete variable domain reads GAGVSQTPSNKVTEKGKYVELRCDPISGHTALYWYRQSLGQGPEFLIYFQGTGAADDSGLPNDRFFAVRPEGSVSTLKIQRTERGDSAVYLCASSPGGTGFSYEQYFGPGTRLTVT.

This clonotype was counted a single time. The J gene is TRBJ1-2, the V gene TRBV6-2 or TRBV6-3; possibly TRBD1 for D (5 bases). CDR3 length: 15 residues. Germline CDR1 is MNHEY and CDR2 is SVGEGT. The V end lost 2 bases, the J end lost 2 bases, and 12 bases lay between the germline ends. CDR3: CASSYAGKGNYGYTF. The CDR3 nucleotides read TGTGCCAGCAGTTACGCAGGGAAAGGCAACTATGGCTACACCTTC.

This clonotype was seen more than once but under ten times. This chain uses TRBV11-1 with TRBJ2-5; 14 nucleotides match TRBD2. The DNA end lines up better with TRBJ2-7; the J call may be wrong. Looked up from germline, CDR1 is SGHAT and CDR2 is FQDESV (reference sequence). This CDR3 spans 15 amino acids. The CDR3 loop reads CASSAGTSGGGEQYF. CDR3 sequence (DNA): TGTGCCAGCAGCGCGGGGACTAGCGGGGGCGGCGAGCAGTACTTC.

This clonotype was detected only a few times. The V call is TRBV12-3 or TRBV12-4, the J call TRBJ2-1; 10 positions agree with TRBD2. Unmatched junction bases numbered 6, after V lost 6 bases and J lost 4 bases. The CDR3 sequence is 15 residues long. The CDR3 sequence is CASSSLAGRYNEQFF. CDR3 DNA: TGTGCCAGCAGCTCACTAGCGGGGAGGTACAATGAGCAGTTCTTC.

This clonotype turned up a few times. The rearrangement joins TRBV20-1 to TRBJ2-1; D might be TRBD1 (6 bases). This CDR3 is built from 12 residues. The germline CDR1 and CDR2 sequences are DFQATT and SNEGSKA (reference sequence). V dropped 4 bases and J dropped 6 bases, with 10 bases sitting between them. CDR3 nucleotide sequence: TGCAGTGCTACGGGGACATTCAATGAGCAGTTCTTC. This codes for CSATGTFNEQFF.

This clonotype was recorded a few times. The CDR3 here is CASSQRIAYEQYF. CDR3 nucleotides: TGTGCCAGCAGTCAACGAATCGCTTACGAGCAGTACTTC. The V call is TRBV28, the J call TRBJ2-5; D ambiguous. The J call may be in error: the DNA end matches TRBJ2-7 better. Germline CDR1 reads MDHEN; CDR2 reads SYDVKM. CDR3 length: 13 amino acids.

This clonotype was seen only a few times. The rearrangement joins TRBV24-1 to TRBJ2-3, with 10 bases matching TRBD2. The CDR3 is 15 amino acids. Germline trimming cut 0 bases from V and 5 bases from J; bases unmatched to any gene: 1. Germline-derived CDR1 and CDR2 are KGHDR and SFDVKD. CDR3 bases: TGTGCCACCAGTGATTTGACTAGCGGGGTAGATACGCAGTATTTT. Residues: CATSDLTSGVDTQYF.

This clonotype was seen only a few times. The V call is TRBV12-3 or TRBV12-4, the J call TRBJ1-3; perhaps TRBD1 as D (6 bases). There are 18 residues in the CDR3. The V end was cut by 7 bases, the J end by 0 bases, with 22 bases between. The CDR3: CASTNRELQGHSGNTIYF. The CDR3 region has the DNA TGTGCCAGCACCAACCGGGAACTCCAGGGGCACTCTGGAAACACCATATATTTT.

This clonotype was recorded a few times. DNA of the CDR3: TGTGCCAGCAGCCTCGGACAGGGAGAGCGGCAGCCCCAGCATTTT. Translating it yields CASSLGQGERQPQHF. The chain combines TRBV5-6 with TRBJ1-5; 8 nucleotides agree with TRBD1. The length of the CDR3 is 15 residues. Germline V lookup: CDR1 SGHDT, CDR2 YYEEEE. With 4 bases clipped from V and 7 bases from J, the junction kept 10 bases outside the gene matches.

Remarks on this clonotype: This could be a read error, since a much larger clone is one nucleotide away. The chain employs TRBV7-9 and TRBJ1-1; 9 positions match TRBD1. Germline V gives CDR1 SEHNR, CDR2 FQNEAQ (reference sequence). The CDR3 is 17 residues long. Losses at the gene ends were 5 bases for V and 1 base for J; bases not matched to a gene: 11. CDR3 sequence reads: CASSRRKPGQGNTEAFF. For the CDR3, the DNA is TGTGCCAGCAGCCGCAGAAAGCCGGGACAGGGGAACACTGAAGCTTTCTTT.

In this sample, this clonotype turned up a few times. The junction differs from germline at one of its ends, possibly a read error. In DNA, the CDR3 is TGTGCCGGCAGTTTATCCAGTTGGGCGACTAGTGCTGAAGCTTTCTTT. Its translation is CAGSLSSWATSAEAFF. The rearrangement uses TRBV12-3 or TRBV12-4 and TRBJ1-1, with D unclear. CDR3 size: 16 residues.

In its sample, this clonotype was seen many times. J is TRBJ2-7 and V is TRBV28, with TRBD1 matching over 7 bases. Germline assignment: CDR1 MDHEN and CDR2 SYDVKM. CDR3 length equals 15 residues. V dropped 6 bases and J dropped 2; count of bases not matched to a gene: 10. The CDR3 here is CASSSQGVPAYEQYF. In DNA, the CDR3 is TGTGCCAGCAGCTCTCAGGGGGTTCCCGCCTACGAGCAGTACTTC.

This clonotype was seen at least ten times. The CDR3 region is CASSPSGDHGYTF. The DNA of the CDR3 is TGCGCCAGCAGCCCATCAGGGGACCATGGCTACACCTTC. The chain has TRBV5-1 and TRBJ1-2, with TRBD1 as a possible D gene (6 bases). The ends were cut back, 4 bases at V and 6 bases at J, with 13 bases in the middle. Germline CDR1 is SGHRS and CDR2 is YFSETQ. The CDR3 loop spans 13 amino acids. The variable domain in full, with the rest retrieved from reference TRBV5-1 and TRBJ1-2, is KAGVTQTPRYLIKTRGQQVTLSCSPISGHRSVSWYQQTPGQGLQFLFEYFSETQRNKGNFPGRFSGRQFSNSRSEMNVSTLELGDSALYLCASSPSGDHGYTFGSGTRLTVV.

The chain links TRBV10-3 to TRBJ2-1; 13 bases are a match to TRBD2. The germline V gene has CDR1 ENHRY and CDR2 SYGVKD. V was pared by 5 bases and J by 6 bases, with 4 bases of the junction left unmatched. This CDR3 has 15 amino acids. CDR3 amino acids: CAISPGTSGANEQFF. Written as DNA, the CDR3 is TGTGCCATCAGTCCCGGGACTAGCGGGGCCAATGAGCAGTTCTTC.